Below, one TCR beta chain is given with its context. What it binds is not known. The data originate from a study of cytomegalovirus exposure and HLA in healthy donors. Study-wide context: Among the approximately 420 donors who were genotyped, around 77% fell in the genetic ancestry cluster that is associated with self-reported Caucasian donors. Whole-study results and caveats: Association of roughly 17,000 TCR beta sequences with HLA alleles was found at 0.05 false discovery rate in a later analysis. Immune exposure data for these donors was limited to CMV serostatus.

13 Jbeta primers and 60 Vbeta primers were used for the PCR. This table comes from immunoSEQ multiplex PCR, and its TCRdb copy is limited to in-frame clones, with some not included. The data contain around 120,000 clones, around three quarters of them singletons. CDR3 length: 15 amino acids. Germline CDR1 reads SGHNT; CDR2 reads YENEEA. V lost 1 base to trimming and J lost 2 bases, with 12 bases between them. This TCR was sampled from a man in his forties or fifties in good health and CMV-seropositive. V usage is TRBV11-3 and J usage is TRBJ2-7; a weak D match, TRBD2 (7 bases). The sequencing input was PBMCs. CDR3 DNA: TGTGCCAGCAGCTTAGCCTCCGGGGGGCCCTACGAGCAGTACTTC. This codes for CASSLASGGPYEQYF.